This entry lists 21 T cell receptor beta chains sequenced from one sample in a study of T cell repertoires in cytomegalovirus infection. A single record per CDR3 protein comes from TCRdb applying MiXCR to the reads. The sample holds more than 400,000 distinct CDR3 sequences, 26% seen once. Sequences were obtained from PBMCs. Receptors were obtained from a human donor in good health (CMV status not recorded). Some clones in this sample may be carry-over from other donors' samples.

This chain connects TRBV6-5 to TRBJ2-5; the D is unclear. Germline CDR1 reads MNHEY; CDR2 reads SVGAGI. The CDR3 contains 13 residues. V was cut by 2 bases and J by 5 bases, with 9 bases left in between. In nucleotides, the CDR3 is TGTGCCAGCAGTTACCGGCTTCGGGAGACCCAGTACTTC. Amino acids: CASSYRLRETQYF.

Many counts were recorded for this clonotype. The gene calls are TRBV7-3 and TRBJ2-3; D uncertain. The V gene lost 2 bases and the J gene lost 2 bases, with 8 bases spanning the gap. This CDR3 has 14 amino acids. Per the germline V gene, CDR1 is SGHTA and CDR2 is FQGTGA. This CDR3 is CASSLGPSTDTQYF. CDR3 sequence (DNA): TGTGCCAGCAGCTTAGGTCCATCCACAGATACGCAGTATTTT.

The gene calls are TRBV7-9 and TRBJ2-7; no reliable D call. The V gene's germline CDR1 is SEHNR and CDR2 FQNEAQ (reference sequence). The CDR3 is made up of 14 amino acids. V shed 1 base and J shed 4 bases, with 11 bases lying between them. CDR3 in amino acids: CASSLGAGLYEQYV. CDR3 DNA sequence: TGTGCCAGCAGCTTAGGTGCAGGATTGTACGAGCAGTACGTC.

This clonotype was observed a few times. The junction departs from the called germline gene at one end, perhaps through a read error. The genes are TRBV2 and TRBJ1-5, with TRBD1 matching over 9 bases. Germline CDR1 is SNHLY and CDR2 is FYNNEI. CDR3 length equals 17 residues. The CDR3 DNA reads as TGTGCCAGCAGCGAAGACAGGGGGGGCGGACTGAATCAGCCCCAGCATTTT. As protein: CASSEDRGGGLNQPQHF.

This clonotype was seen repeatedly, ten times or more. This chain links TRBV4-1 with TRBJ2-5, with D possibly matching TRBD1 (6 bases). This CDR3 is 15 amino acids long. Trimming cost V 5 bases and J 2 bases, with 15 bases left between them. CDR1 is MGHRA and CDR2 is YSYEKL in the germline V gene. CDR3 DNA sequence: TGCGCCAGCAGCGCCCCGACAGGAGAACAAGAGACCCAGTACTTC. Protein product: CASSAPTGEQETQYF.

The genes are TRBV6-2 or TRBV6-3 and TRBJ2-3, with TRBD2 matching 7 bases. The CDR3 consists of 17 residues. Germline CDR1 and CDR2: MNHEY and SVGEGT. V lost 4 bases, J lost 4 bases, and 14 bases stayed unmatched. The CDR3 sequence is CASSSRAWEGLPDTQYF. CDR3 nucleotide sequence: TGTGCCAGCAGTTCCAGGGCGTGGGAGGGCCTCCCAGATACGCAGTATTTT.

The chain carries TRBV19 and TRBJ1-4; D is ambiguous. V lost 3 bases and J lost 3, with 11 bases in between. The CDR3 is made up of 15 amino acids. Per the germline V gene, CDR1 is LNHDA and CDR2 is SQIVND (reference sequence). CDR3 sequence: CASSIQGLSNEKLFF. CDR3 nucleotide sequence: TGTGCCAGTAGTATTCAAGGACTTTCTAATGAAAAACTGTTTTTT. Based on the CDR3 plus reference TRBV19 and TRBJ1-4, the full variable domain is DGGITQSPKYLFRKEGQNVTLSCEQNLNHDAMYWYRQDPGQGLRLIYYSQIVNDFQKGDIAEGYSVSREKKESFPLTVTSAQKNPTAFYLCASSIQGLSNEKLFFGSGTQLSVL.

The genes are TRBV6-5 and TRBJ2-7, with D possibly matching TRBD1 (5 bases). The CDR3 spans 14 residues. In germline, CDR1 is MNHEY, CDR2 SVGAGI. V gave up 3 bases and J gave up 2 bases, with 11 bases separating them. CDR3 region: CASSYRTGTYEQYF. The CDR3 DNA follows: TGTGCCAGCAGTTATAGAACAGGAACCTACGAGCAGTACTTC.

The chain carries TRBV7-2 and TRBJ2-1; the match to TRBD2 covers 14 bases. Looked up from germline, CDR1 is SGHTA and CDR2 is FQGNSA. The junction had 8 bases not matched to a gene; V was cut back by 1 base and J by 9 bases. This CDR3 region has 17 residues. The CDR3 DNA reads TGTGCCAGCAGCTTAGGGGGGACTAGCGGGAGTTTGGCTGAGCAGTTCTTC. Its protein product is CASSLGGTSGSLAEQFF. Drawing the rest from reference TRBV7-2 and TRBJ2-1, the complete variable domain is GAGVSQSPSNKVTEKGKDVELRCDPISGHTALYWYRQSLGQGLEFLIYFQGNSAPDKSGLPSDRFSAERTGGSVSTLTIQRTQQEDSAVYLCASSLGGTSGSLAEQFFGPGTRLTVL.

This clonotype was seen more than once but under ten times. The rearrangement uses TRBV6-2 or TRBV6-3 and TRBJ1-5; D remains ambiguous. The CDR3 extends over 12 amino acids. The germline V gene encodes CDR1 MNHEY and CDR2 SVGEGT. V was cut by 4 bases and J by 9 bases, with 10 bases left in between. CDR3 sequence (DNA): TGTGCCAGCAGTTTCTTCCTGGGGCCCCAGCATTTT. Translation gives CASSFFLGPQHF.

This clonotype has only a few counts. The J gene is TRBJ2-1, the V gene TRBV29-1, with D unresolved. This CDR3 has 12 residues. The germline V gene encodes CDR1 SQVTM and CDR2 ANQGSEA. The V end was cut by 3 bases, the J end by 6 bases, with 9 bases between. This chain's CDR3 is CSVDRHGNEQFF. The DNA for the CDR3 is TGCAGCGTTGATAGACACGGCAATGAGCAGTTCTTC.

The chain is built from TRBV6-1 and TRBJ1-2; TRBD1 is a possible D gene (5 bases). Germline V gives CDR1 MNHNS, CDR2 SASEGT. V lost 5 bases, J lost 3 bases, and 16 bases lay in between. The CDR3 extends over 15 amino acids. The CDR3 DNA reads TGTGCCAGCAGTCCCTATCCATCGGGGGACTATGGCTACACCTTC. Amino acids: CASSPYPSGDYGYTF.

The V call is TRBV12-3 or TRBV12-4, the J call TRBJ1-1; D is uncertain. V shed 0 bases and J shed 2 bases, with 7 bases lying between them. CDR3 length equals 14 residues. CDR3 sequence: CASSLAAPNTEAFF. The CDR3 DNA follows: TGTGCCAGCAGTTTAGCGGCGCCAAACACTGAAGCTTTCTTT.

This clonotype was recorded at least ten times. The rearrangement links TRBV7-3 to TRBJ2-1; D may be TRBD1 or TRBD2 (5 bases each). Germline assignment: CDR1 SGHTA and CDR2 FQGTGA. V was cut by 2 bases and J by 6 bases, with 11 bases left in between. This CDR3 contains 14 residues. CDR3 residues: CASSLWGISNEQFF. As DNA, the CDR3 is TGTGCCAGCAGCTTATGGGGGATTAGCAATGAGCAGTTCTTC.

This clonotype appeared many times. The chain links TRBV6-1 to TRBJ2-3; D unresolved. Trimming removed 8 bases from V and 0 bases from J, with 15 bases in between. The CDR3 runs to 15 residues. CDR1 is MNHNS and CDR2 is SASEGT in the germline V gene. CDR3 bases: TGTGCCAGCGCCCCCCAGCCAGAAAGCACAGATACGCAGTATTTT. Translation: CASAPQPESTDTQYF.

The V call is TRBV29-1, the J call TRBJ2-1; 9 bases fit TRBD1. This CDR3 contains 14 residues. Germline CDR1 and CDR2: SQVTM and ANQGSEA. Losses at the gene ends were 3 bases for V and 3 bases for J; bases not matched to a gene: 3. CDR3 protein: CSVEGQGIYNEQFF. CDR3 bases: TGCAGCGTTGAGGGACAGGGCATCTACAATGAGCAGTTCTTC.

This chain joins TRBV11-2 and TRBJ2-6; 8 bases fit TRBD2. V was clipped by 3 bases and J by 0 bases; unmatched bases: 7. The CDR3 is 18 residues long. The germline V gene has CDR1 SGHAT and CDR2 FQNNGV. CDR3 DNA: TGTGCCAGCAGCTTGGCCGGGACTAGGCGCTCTGGGGCCAACGTCCTGACTTTC. This gives the protein CASSLAGTRRSGANVLTF.

The chain recombines TRBV19 with TRBJ1-1, with a possible D match to TRBD1 (5 bases). The CDR3 covers 15 residues. Germline CDR1 reads LNHDA; CDR2 reads SQIVND (reference sequence). V lost 1 base and J 6 bases, leaving 15 bases between the germline ends. CDR3 in DNA: TGTGCCAGTAGTATAGTGGACACTCTGACGGCTGAAGCTTTCTTT. Amino acid sequence: CASSIVDTLTAEAFF.

J is TRBJ2-2 and V is TRBV5-1; 7 bases map to TRBD2. Germline CDR1 reads SGHRS; CDR2 reads YFSETQ. J lost 4 bases, V lost 0 bases, and 9 bases had no gene match. The CDR3 contains 17 residues. The CDR3 nucleotides read TGCGCCAGCAGCTTGGTGGCGGGAGTTACTGGCACCGGGGAGCTGTTTTTT. This translates into CASSLVAGVTGTGELFF.

V usage is TRBV6-2 or TRBV6-3 and J usage is TRBJ2-2, with D unclear. Germline V gene sequence: CDR1 MNHEY, CDR2 SVGEGT. The CDR3 covers 14 residues. V gave up 2 bases and J gave up 5 bases, with 9 bases separating them. This CDR3 is CASSYGVWTGELFF. CDR3 in DNA: TGTGCCAGCAGTTACGGGGTGTGGACCGGGGAGCTGTTTTTT.

This clonotype was seen a few times. The rearrangement uses TRBV6-2 or TRBV6-3 and TRBJ2-3; TRBD1 might be the D (6 bases). This CDR3 region has 12 residues. Germline-derived CDR1 and CDR2 are MNHEY and SVGEGT. V lost 11 bases and J 0 bases, leaving 9 bases between the germline ends. The CDR3 bases are TGTGCCTCAGGGGATAGCACAGATACGCAGTATTTT. As protein: CASGDSTDTQYF.